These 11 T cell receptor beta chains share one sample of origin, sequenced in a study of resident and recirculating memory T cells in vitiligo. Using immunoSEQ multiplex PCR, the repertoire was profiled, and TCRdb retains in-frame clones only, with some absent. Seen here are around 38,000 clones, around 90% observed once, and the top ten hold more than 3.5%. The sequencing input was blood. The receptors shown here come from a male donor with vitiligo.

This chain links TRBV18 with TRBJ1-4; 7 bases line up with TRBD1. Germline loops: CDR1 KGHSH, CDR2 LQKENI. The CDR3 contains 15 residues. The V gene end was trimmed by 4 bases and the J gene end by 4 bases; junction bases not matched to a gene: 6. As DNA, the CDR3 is TGTGCCAGCTCACAGGGGACAGCCCTTAATGAAAAACTGTTTTTT. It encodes CASSQGTALNEKLFF.

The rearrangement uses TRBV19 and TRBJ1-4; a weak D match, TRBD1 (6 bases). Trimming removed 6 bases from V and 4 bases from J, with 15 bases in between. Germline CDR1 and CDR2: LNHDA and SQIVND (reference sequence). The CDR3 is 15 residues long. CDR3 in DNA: TGTGCCAGTAGCCAACAGGGACGGAATAATGAAAAACTGTTTTTT. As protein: CASSQQGRNNEKLFF. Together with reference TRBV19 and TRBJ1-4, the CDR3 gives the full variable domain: DGGITQSPKYLFRKEGQNVTLSCEQNLNHDAMYWYRQDPGQGLRLIYYSQIVNDFQKGDIAEGYSVSREKKESFPLTVTSAQKNPTAFYLCASSQQGRNNEKLFFGSGTQLSVL.

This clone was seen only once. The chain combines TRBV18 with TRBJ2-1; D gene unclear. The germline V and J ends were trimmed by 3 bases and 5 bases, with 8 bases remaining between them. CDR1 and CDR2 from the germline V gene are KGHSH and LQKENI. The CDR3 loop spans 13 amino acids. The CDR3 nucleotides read TGTGCCAGCTCACCGCCAGGAAACAATGAGCAGTTCTTC. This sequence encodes CASSPPGNNEQFF.

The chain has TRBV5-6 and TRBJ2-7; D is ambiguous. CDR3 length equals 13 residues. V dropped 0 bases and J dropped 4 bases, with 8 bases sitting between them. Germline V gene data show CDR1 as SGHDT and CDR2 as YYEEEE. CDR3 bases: TGTGCCAGCAGCTTGGGGGCCTTTTACGAGCAGTACTTC. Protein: CASSLGAFYEQYF.

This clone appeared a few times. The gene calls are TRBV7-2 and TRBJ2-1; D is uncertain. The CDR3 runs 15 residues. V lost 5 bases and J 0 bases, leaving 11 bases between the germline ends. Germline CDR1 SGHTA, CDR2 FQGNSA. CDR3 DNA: TGTGCCAGCAGCCCACAGAAGAGCTCCTACAATGAGCAGTTCTTC. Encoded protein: CASSPQKSSYNEQFF.

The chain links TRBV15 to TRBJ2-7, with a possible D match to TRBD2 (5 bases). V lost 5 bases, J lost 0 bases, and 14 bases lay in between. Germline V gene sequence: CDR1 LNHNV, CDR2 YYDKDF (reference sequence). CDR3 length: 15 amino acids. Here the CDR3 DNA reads TGTGCCACCAGCCGGAGAGGGCTAAGCTCCTACGAGCAGTACTTC. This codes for CATSRRGLSSYEQYF. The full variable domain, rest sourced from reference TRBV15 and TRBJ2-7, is DAMVIQNPRYQVTQFGKPVTLSCSQTLNHNVMYWYQQKSSQAPKLLFHYYDKDFNNEADTPDNFQSRRPNTSFCFLDIRSPGLGDTAMYLCATSRRGLSSYEQYFGPGTRLTVT.

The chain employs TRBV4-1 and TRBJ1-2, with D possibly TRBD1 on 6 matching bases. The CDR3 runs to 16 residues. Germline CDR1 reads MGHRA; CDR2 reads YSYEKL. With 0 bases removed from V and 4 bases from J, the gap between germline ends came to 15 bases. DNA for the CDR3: TGCGCCAGCAGCCAAGAGGGGAGGGGGGGTAGCTATGGCTACACCTTC. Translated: CASSQEGRGGSYGYTF.

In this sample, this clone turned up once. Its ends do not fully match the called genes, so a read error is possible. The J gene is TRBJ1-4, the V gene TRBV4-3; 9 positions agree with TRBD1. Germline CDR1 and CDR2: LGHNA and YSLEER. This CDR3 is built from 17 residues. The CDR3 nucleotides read TGCGCCAGCAGTCAAGCACTTCCGGGACAGGGAGATGAAAAACTGTTTTTT. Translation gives CASSQALPGQGDEKLFF.

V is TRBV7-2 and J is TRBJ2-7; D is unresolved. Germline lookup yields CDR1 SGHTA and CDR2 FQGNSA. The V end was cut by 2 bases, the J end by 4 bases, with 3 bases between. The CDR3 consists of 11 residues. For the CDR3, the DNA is TGTGCCAGCAGCTTAACATACGAGCAGTACTTC. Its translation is CASSLTYEQYF. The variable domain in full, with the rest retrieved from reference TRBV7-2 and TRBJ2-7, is GAGVSQSPSNKVTEKGKDVELRCDPISGHTALYWYRQSLGQGLEFLIYFQGNSAPDKSGLPSDRFSAERTGGSVSTLTIQRTQQEDSAVYLCASSLTYEQYFGPGTRLTVT.

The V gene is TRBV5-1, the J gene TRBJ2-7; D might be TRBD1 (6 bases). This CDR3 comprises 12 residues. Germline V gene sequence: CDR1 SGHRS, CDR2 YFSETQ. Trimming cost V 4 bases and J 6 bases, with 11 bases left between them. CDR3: CASSGTLGEQYF. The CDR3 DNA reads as TGCGCCAGCAGCGGGACACTTGGCGAGCAGTACTTC.

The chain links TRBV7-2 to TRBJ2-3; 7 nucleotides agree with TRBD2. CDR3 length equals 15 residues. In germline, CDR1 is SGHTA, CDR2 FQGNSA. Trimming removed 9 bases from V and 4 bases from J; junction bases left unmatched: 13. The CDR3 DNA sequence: TGTGCCAGTATTGTCGGGGGGACCGCACCAGATACGCAGTATTTT. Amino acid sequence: CASIVGGTAPDTQYF.